What follows are 15 T cell receptor beta chains derived from one specimen sequenced in a study of control samples from healthy donors and cancer patients. Data came from immunoSEQ multiplex PCR; TCRdb stores just in-frame clones and leaves some out. Among 150,000 or so clones listed, approximately 93% were seen once. Sequences were obtained from blood. These receptors all come from a man aged 50 or older in good health.

The chain has TRBV29-1 and TRBJ1-5; no reliable D call. This CDR3 comprises 13 residues. V lost 4 bases to trimming and J lost 7 bases, with 14 bases between them. CDR1 and CDR2 from the germline V gene are SQVTM and ANQGSEA. CDR3 region: CSVVGQVGQPQHF. DNA of the CDR3: TGCAGCGTTGTCGGCCAGGTTGGCCAGCCCCAGCATTTT. Full variable domain (missing parts from reference TRBV29-1 and TRBJ1-5): SAVISQKPSRDICQRGTSLTIQCQVDSQVTMMFWYRQQPGQSLTLIATANQGSEATYESGFVIDKFPISRPNLTFSTLTVSNMSPEDSSIYLCSVVGQVGQPQHFGDGTRLSIL.

This clone was counted once. The chain employs TRBV20-1 and TRBJ2-4; weak D call: TRBD1 (6 bases). Germline V lookup: CDR1 DFQATT, CDR2 SNEGSKA (reference sequence). CDR3 length equals 12 residues. V was trimmed by 3 bases and J by 7 bases, leaving 10 bases between them. The CDR3 here is CSASLDSNIQYF. In nucleotides, the CDR3 is TGCAGTGCTAGTCTGGACAGTAACATTCAGTACTTC.

The rearrangement uses TRBV6-5 and TRBJ2-1; no reliable D call. Germline CDR1 and CDR2: MNHEY and SVGAGI. The CDR3 is 11 amino acids. V was cut by 7 bases and J by 3 bases, with 4 bases left in between. This CDR3 reads CASTDYNEQFF. The CDR3 DNA reads as TGTGCCAGCACCGACTACAATGAGCAGTTCTTC.

The J gene is TRBJ2-3, the V gene TRBV11-3; 12 bases are a match to TRBD1. Germline V CDR1 and CDR2: SGHNT, YENEEA. The CDR3 runs 15 residues. V lost 5 bases to trimming and J lost 6 bases; unmatched junction nucleotides: 6. The DNA for the CDR3 is TGTGCCAGCAGCCGGGGACAGGGGGCGTTGGATACGCAGTATTTT. Translating gives CASSRGQGALDTQYF.

This clone was detected only once. This chain joins TRBV7-3 and TRBJ1-6; perhaps TRBD1 as D (5 bases). This CDR3 comprises 14 residues. Trimming left V 4 bases short and J 10 bases short, with 14 bases between. Germline CDR1 SGHTA, CDR2 FQGTGA. CDR3 region: CASSSGVPTSPLHF. The CDR3 DNA sequence: TGTGCCAGCAGCTCGGGGGTCCCGACCTCACCCCTCCACTTT.

V and J are TRBV5-1 and TRBJ2-2, with 11 positions matching TRBD2. This CDR3 comprises 16 residues. Germline CDR1 is SGHRS and CDR2 is YFSETQ. Trimming removed 7 bases from V and 2 bases from J; junction bases left unmatched: 7. The CDR3, as DNA: TGCGCCAGCTCGTTAGCGGGAGGGCCCAACACCGGGGAGCTGTTTTTT. It codes for CASSLAGGPNTGELFF.

The chain has TRBV5-5 and TRBJ2-7, with 11 bases lining up with TRBD2. The CDR3 totals 14 residues. CDR1 is SGHKS, CDR2 YYEKEE, per germline (reference sequence). Losses at the gene ends were 1 base for V and 6 bases for J; bases not matched to a gene: 3. The CDR3 spells CASSLTSGRPEQYF. The DNA for the CDR3 is TGTGCCAGCAGCTTGACTAGCGGGAGACCCGAGCAGTACTTC.

This chain uses TRBV5-5 with TRBJ1-1; TRBD1 matches at 8 bases. V lost 5 bases to trimming and J lost 4 bases; unmatched junction nucleotides: 4. The CDR3 is 13 amino acids. Per germline, CDR1 SGHKS and CDR2 YYEKEE (reference sequence). The CDR3, as DNA: TGTGCCAGCAGTTTCACAGGGGGCACTGAAGCTTTCTTT. It yields the protein CASSFTGGTEAFF.

The rearrangement uses TRBV7-9 and TRBJ1-1; D is perhaps TRBD1 (6 bases). With 1 base removed from V and 11 bases from J, the gap between germline ends came to 17 bases. CDR1 and CDR2 (germline): SEHNR, FQNEAQ (reference sequence). The length of the CDR3 is 14 residues. CDR3 sequence (DNA): TGTGCCAGCAGCTTAGGTCGGGGGGCACTGAGGGCTTTCTTT. Amino acid sequence: CASSLGRGALRAFF.

The rearrangement links TRBV7-3 to TRBJ1-1, with 9 nucleotides matching TRBD1. The germline gives CDR1 SGHTA, CDR2 FQGTGA. V lost 3 bases, J lost 5 bases, and 4 bases stayed unmatched. The CDR3 length is 14 residues. The CDR3 loop reads CASSLTGGGTEAFF. Here the CDR3 DNA reads TGTGCCAGCAGCTTGACAGGGGGTGGGACTGAAGCTTTCTTT.

The chain joins TRBV15 to TRBJ1-5; D gene uncertain. CDR1 is LNHNV and CDR2 is YYDKDF in the germline V gene (reference sequence). The V gene lost 0 bases and the J gene lost 2 bases, with 14 bases spanning the gap. This CDR3 comprises 17 residues. The CDR3 protein is CATSRDGPAAGNQPQHF. In DNA, the CDR3 is TGTGCCACCAGCAGAGATGGGCCCGCGGCGGGCAATCAGCCCCAGCATTTT.

Comment on this clone: Sequence at one end of the junction differs from germline and may be a read error. This chain uses TRBV7-7 with TRBJ2-1; TRBD2 aligns across 7 bases. The CDR3 is made up of 15 amino acids. Germline CDR1 SSHAT, CDR2 FNYEAQ (reference sequence). CDR3: CASSRETGGYNEQFF. The CDR3 DNA is TGTGCTAGCAGCCGTGAAACGGGAGGATACAATGAGCAGTTCTTC.

In DNA, the CDR3 is TGTGCCAGCAGCTTCCTTGACCAGGGGGCCCAGCATTTT. It specifies CASSFLDQGAQHF. This chain links TRBV12-3 or TRBV12-4 with TRBJ1-5; TRBD1 matches at 7 bases. After removal of 6 bases from V and 11 bases from J, the junction contained 10 bases not matched to a gene. This CDR3 is 13 amino acids long.

The chain links TRBV7-9 to TRBJ2-7; the match to TRBD2 covers 7 bases. The CDR3 has 15 residues. V shed 0 bases and J 6 bases; nucleotides not matched to a gene: 8. Germline loops: CDR1 SEHNR, CDR2 FQNEAQ (reference sequence). The CDR3, as DNA: TGTGCCAGCAGCTTAGCTCCCCGGGGGGACGGCGAGCAGTACTTC. Protein: CASSLAPRGDGEQYF. Filled out from reference TRBV7-9 and TRBJ2-7, the complete variable domain reads DTGVSQNPRHKITKRGQNVTFRCDPISEHNRLYWYRQTLGQGPEFLTYFQNEAQLEKSRLLSDRFSAERPKGSFSTLEIQRTEQGDSAMYLCASSLAPRGDGEQYFGPGTRLTVT.

The rearrangement uses TRBV10-3 and TRBJ2-7; 11 nucleotides line up with TRBD1. The length of the CDR3 is 16 residues. V shed 4 bases and J 3 bases; nucleotides not matched to a gene: 8. Germline values: CDR1 ENHRY, CDR2 SYGVKD. CDR3 DNA: TGTGCCATCAGTGGGCGGCCCGGGACAGGGGGCTACGAGCAGTACTTC. Its translation: CAISGRPGTGGYEQYF.